These 21 T cell receptor beta chains originate from one sample sequenced in a study of spatial heterogeneity in lung cancer. Time point specified: sample taken at primary tumor resection. Study results and limitations: Higher tumor mutation counts went along with higher counts of expanded intratumoral alpha and beta TCRs.

One entry per CDR3 protein, called by TCRdb with MiXCR from the 5' RACE reads. Among around 4,900 distinct CDR3 sequences, almost 8.5% were seen once, and the ten largest hold approximately 16%. Their specific antigens are unknown. The sample here was lung tumor tissue, taken at surgery. These receptor sequences come from a female donor with early-stage non-small cell lung cancer.

By proportion, this clonotype is medium-sized (0.01 to 0.1%). The chain links TRBV7-2 to TRBJ2-1, with D unresolved. V gave up 1 base and J gave up 8 bases, with 12 bases separating them. CDR3 length: 14 residues. Germline V gene lookup returns CDR1 SGHTA and CDR2 FQGNSA. Here the CDR3 reads CASSLEASPDEQFF. DNA of the CDR3: TGTGCCAGCAGCTTAGAGGCTAGTCCGGATGAGCAGTTCTTC.

By frequency in the sample, this clonotype is medium-sized. This sequence joins TRBV6-2 or TRBV6-3 and TRBJ2-5; TRBD1 agrees at 9 bases. Trimming took 7 bases from V and 3 from J; bases not matched to a gene: 6. Germline CDR1 MNHEY, CDR2 SVGEGT. The length of the CDR3 is 14 residues. The CDR3 DNA sequence: TGTGCCAGCAACGACAGGGGGTGGGAAGAGACCCAGTACTTC. Amino acid sequence: CASNDRGWEETQYF.

By share, this clonotype counts as medium-sized (0.01 to 0.1%). This chain links TRBV7-6 with TRBJ2-5, with D possibly being TRBD1 (5 bases). The germline gives CDR1 SGHVS, CDR2 FNYEAQ. The CDR3 is 12 residues long. V was trimmed by 5 bases and J by 5 bases, leaving 9 bases between them. Here the CDR3 reads CASSDKGETQYF. DNA for the CDR3: TGTGCCAGCAGCGATAAGGGGGAGACCCAGTACTTC.

Judged by abundance, this clonotype is medium-sized. The chain employs TRBV24-1 and TRBJ1-1; no clear D. There are 13 residues in the CDR3. Trimming shortened V by 4 bases and J by 1 base, and 6 bases separated the two germline ends. Germline V gene sequence: CDR1 KGHDR, CDR2 SFDVKD. CDR3 DNA sequence: TGTGCCACCAGTGAGTCAGCGAACACTGAAGCTTTCTTT. Protein: CATSESANTEAFF.

The gene calls are TRBV6-5 and TRBJ2-5; no clear D. This CDR3 comprises 13 residues. The germline gives CDR1 MNHEY, CDR2 SVGAGI. Trimming stripped 2 bases from V and 2 bases from J, with 6 bases between. The CDR3 loop is CASSYDPQETQYF. CDR3 in DNA: TGTGCCAGCAGTTACGACCCTCAAGAGACCCAGTACTTC.

The table lists this clonotype with many counts. V usage is TRBV6-2 or TRBV6-3 and J usage is TRBJ2-1; D perhaps matches TRBD2 (6 bases). Germline V gives CDR1 MNHEY, CDR2 SVGEGT. V lost 6 bases, J lost 6 bases, and 15 bases lay in between. The CDR3 covers 14 residues. CDR3: CASSSTSSGNEQFF. The CDR3 nucleotides are TGTGCCAGCAGCAGCACTAGCAGCGGCAATGAGCAGTTCTTC.

This clonotype was counted a few times. The chain has TRBV4-1 and TRBJ1-2; possible D gene TRBD1, 5 bases. V gave up 4 bases and J gave up 2 bases, with 14 bases separating them. This CDR3 is 15 amino acids long. In germline, CDR1 is MGHRA, CDR2 YSYEKL. For the CDR3, the DNA is TGCGCCAGCAGCCCAACAACAGGTGAAAACTATGGCTACACCTTC. Residues: CASSPTTGENYGYTF.

The chain has TRBV12-3 or TRBV12-4 and TRBJ2-7; D is unclear. This CDR3 is built from 12 residues. V lost 2 bases, J lost 1 base, and 3 bases lay in between. The DNA of the CDR3 is TGTGCCAGCAGTTTAACGTCCTACGAGCAGTACTTC. Its translation is CASSLTSYEQYF.

This clonotype is deemed medium-sized. The chain joins TRBV12-3 or TRBV12-4 to TRBJ2-5; D is possibly TRBD2 (7 bases). This CDR3 comprises 16 residues. With 6 bases removed from V and 1 base from J, the gap between germline ends came to 18 bases. The CDR3 loop reads CASSPWGGAGQETQYF. The CDR3 region has the DNA TGTGCCAGCAGCCCTTGGGGGGGGGCCGGCCAAGAGACCCAGTACTTC.

This clonotype was found a few times. The V and J genes are TRBV4-2 and TRBJ2-3; TRBD2 aligns across 12 bases. The CDR3 loop spans 14 amino acids. J gave up 6 bases and V 2 bases, and 0 bases lay outside the gene matches. The V gene's germline CDR1 is LGHNA and CDR2 YNFKEQ. As DNA, the CDR3 is TGTGCCAGCAGCCAACTAGCGGGGGGGGATACGCAGTATTTT. This encodes CASSQLAGGDTQYF.

The chain uses TRBV6-5 and TRBJ2-7; D uncertain. V lost 4 bases to trimming and J lost 1 base, with 8 bases between them. CDR1 and CDR2 from the germline V gene are MNHEY and SVGAGI. The CDR3 is 13 amino acids. Here the CDR3 reads CASSSGPSYEQYF. CDR3 coding DNA: TGTGCCAGCAGTTCCGGGCCATCCTACGAGCAGTACTTC.

This clonotype is labeled medium-sized. This rearrangement joins TRBV7-2 to TRBJ1-4; possible D gene TRBD1, 5 bases. CDR1 is SGHTA, CDR2 FQGNSA, per germline. This CDR3 contains 13 residues. The V end lost 5 bases, the J end lost 6 bases, and 10 bases lay between the germline ends. DNA for the CDR3: TGTGCCAGCAGCCCAGGGACTTATGAAAAACTGTTTTTT. Amino acid sequence: CASSPGTYEKLFF.

In its sample, this clonotype was seen a few times. This sequence joins TRBV14 and TRBJ2-3; 8 nucleotides match TRBD2. V trimming: 3 bases; J trimming: 2 bases; junction bases outside the gene matches: 10. The CDR3 is 17 amino acids. CDR1 is SGHDN, CDR2 FVKESK, per germline. CDR3 nucleotide sequence: TGTGCCAGCAGCCACCACCCGGGGGGGCCATACACAGATACGCAGTATTTT. It codes for CASSHHPGGPYTDTQYF.

This clonotype was detected a few times. The chain uses TRBV19 and TRBJ1-5; D call uncertain. Per the germline V gene, CDR1 is LNHDA and CDR2 is SQIVND (reference sequence). Trimming took off 7 bases at V and 2 bases at J, with 9 bases between the two ends. The CDR3 runs 13 residues. The DNA of the CDR3 is TGTGCCAGTAATGAGCAGGGCAATCAGCCCCAGCATTTT. Translated, it gives CASNEQGNQPQHF. Full variable domain (rest looked up from reference TRBV19 and TRBJ1-5): DGGITQSPKYLFRKEGQNVTLSCEQNLNHDAMYWYRQDPGQGLRLIYYSQIVNDFQKGDIAEGYSVSREKKESFPLTVTSAQKNPTAFYLCASNEQGNQPQHFGDGTRLSIL.

The chain combines TRBV6-6 with TRBJ1-1; 8 nucleotides agree with TRBD1. V dropped 6 bases and J dropped 7; count of bases not matched to a gene: 4. The CDR3 sequence is 12 residues long. Germline V lookup: CDR1 MNHNY, CDR2 SVGAGI (reference sequence). The CDR3, as DNA: TGTGCCAGCAGACAAGACAGGGGTGAAGCTTTCTTT. This sequence encodes CASRQDRGEAFF.

The CDR3 is CATPFGRRATGETQYF. The CDR3 DNA reads as TGTGCCACCCCCTTCGGGAGGAGGGCGACAGGAGAGACCCAGTACTTC. This sequence joins TRBV28 and TRBJ2-5; D possibly corresponds to TRBD2 (7 bases). V was cut by 10 bases and J by 4 bases, with 25 bases left in between. The CDR3 totals 16 residues. CDR1 is MDHEN and CDR2 is SYDVKM in the germline V gene. Drawing the rest from reference TRBV28 and TRBJ2-5, the complete variable domain is DVKVTQSSRYLVKRTGEKVFLECVQDMDHENMFWYRQDPGLGLRLIYFSYDVKMKEKGDIPEGYSVSREKKERFSLILESASTNQTSMYLCATPFGRRATGETQYFGPGTRLLVL.

This sequence joins TRBV29-1 and TRBJ1-1; no clear D. V gave up 6 bases and J gave up 0 bases, with 8 bases separating them. This CDR3 is 12 amino acids long. CDR1 is SQVTM and CDR2 is ANQGSEA in the germline V gene. CDR3 in DNA: TGCAGCGTCGGAAGGCTGAACACTGAAGCTTTCTTT. It encodes CSVGRLNTEAFF.

The chain employs TRBV10-2 and TRBJ1-4, with D hard to call. Trimming removed 7 bases at V and 4 bases at J, with 13 bases between. The CDR3 is 14 amino acids. In germline, CDR1 is WSHSY, CDR2 SAAADI. CDR3 nucleotide sequence: TGCGCCAGCACCCCCTCCATCTATAATGAAAAACTGTTTTTT. Protein sequence: CASTPSIYNEKLFF.

The CDR3 nucleotides read TGCGCCAGCAGCGTATCGACAGGGAATGCGGAGACCCAGTACTTC. Its protein product is CASSVSTGNAETQYF. The chain joins TRBV5-1 to TRBJ2-5; 7 bases align to TRBD1. CDR3 size: 15 residues. Looked up from germline, CDR1 is SGHRS and CDR2 is YFSETQ. V dropped 4 bases and J dropped 5; count of bases not matched to a gene: 11.

The rearrangement links TRBV7-2 to TRBJ1-3; unclear D gene. The V and J ends lost 4 bases and 9 bases respectively, with 16 bases between them. The CDR3 has 14 amino acids. Per the germline V gene, CDR1 is SGHTA and CDR2 is FQGNSA. DNA of the CDR3: TGTGCCAGCAGCTCCGGCCGGGGAACGTTCACCATATATTTT. Translated: CASSSGRGTFTIYF.

By sample fraction, this clonotype is medium-sized (0.01 to 0.1%). This chain joins TRBV4-2 and TRBJ1-1; 8 bases agree with TRBD1. V was pared by 6 bases and J by 3 bases, with 9 bases of the junction left unmatched. CDR1 and CDR2 (germline): LGHNA, YNFKEQ. The CDR3 has 15 residues. CDR3 region: CASRRGQGGYTEAFF. The CDR3 DNA is TGTGCCAGCAGGCGAGGACAGGGAGGGTACACTGAAGCTTTCTTT.